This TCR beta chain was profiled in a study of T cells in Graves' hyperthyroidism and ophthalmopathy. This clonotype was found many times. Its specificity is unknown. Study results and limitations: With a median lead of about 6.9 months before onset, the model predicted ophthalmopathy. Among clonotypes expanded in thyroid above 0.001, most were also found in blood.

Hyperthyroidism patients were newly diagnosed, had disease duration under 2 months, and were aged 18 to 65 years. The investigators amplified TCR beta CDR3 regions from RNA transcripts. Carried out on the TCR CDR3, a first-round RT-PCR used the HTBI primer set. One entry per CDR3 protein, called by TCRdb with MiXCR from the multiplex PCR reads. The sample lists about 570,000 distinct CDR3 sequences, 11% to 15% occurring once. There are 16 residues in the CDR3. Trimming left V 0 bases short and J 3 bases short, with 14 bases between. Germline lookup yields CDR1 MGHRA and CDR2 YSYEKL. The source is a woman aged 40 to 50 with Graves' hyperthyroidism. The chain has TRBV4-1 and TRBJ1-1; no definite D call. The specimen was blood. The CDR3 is CASSQEEADFDTEAFF. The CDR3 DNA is TGCGCCAGCAGCCAAGAGGAGGCGGATTTTGACACTGAAGCTTTCTTT.